The 32 T cell receptor beta chains below were found in one sample sequenced in a study of STAT5B mutations in CD4+ large granular lymphocyte leukemia. Using immunoSEQ multiplex PCR, the repertoire was profiled, and TCRdb retains in-frame clones only, with some absent. Of 31,000 or so clones in the sample, 75% to 85% were seen once. The sample was CD4+ T cells from blood buffy coats. The origin of the receptors is a human donor in good health.

This clone was observed once. At one boundary the junction diverges from the germline segment, which might be a read error. This sequence joins TRBV4-1 and TRBJ2-7; D is undetermined. Germline lookup yields CDR1 MGHRA and CDR2 YSYEKL. The CDR3 is made up of 15 amino acids. As DNA, the CDR3 is TGCGCCAGCAGCCAAGATCTAATCCTCACCTACGAGCAGTGCTTC. It translates to CASSQDLILTYEQCF.

The genes are TRBV27 and TRBJ1-2, with D unclear. The germline gives CDR1 MNHEY, CDR2 SMNVEV (reference sequence). Trimming took 5 bases from V and 11 from J, leaving 15 bases between them. The length of the CDR3 is 12 residues. Written as DNA, the CDR3 is TGTGCCAGCAGTGCCCAGGAAGGTTCGTACACCTTC. It yields the protein CASSAQEGSYTF.

V is TRBV28 and J is TRBJ2-1; 10 bases line up with TRBD2. CDR3 length: 15 amino acids. The V segment lost 6 bases and the J segment 9 bases; nucleotides outside the gene matches: 11. Germline assignment: CDR1 MDHEN and CDR2 SYDVKM. In nucleotides, the CDR3 is TGTGCCAGCAGGTTGGCTAGCGGGAGATGGGTTGAGCAGTTCTTC. Translated: CASRLASGRWVEQFF.

V usage is TRBV19 and J usage is TRBJ2-5, with D perhaps matching TRBD1 or TRBD2 (5 bases each). The CDR3 is 15 amino acids. Trimming took off 6 bases at V and 1 base at J, with 15 bases between the two ends. Germline CDR1 is LNHDA and CDR2 is SQIVND (reference sequence). In DNA form, the CDR3 reads TGTGCCAGTAGGCCCGGGACGCACATCCAAGAGACCCAGTACTTC. Encoded protein: CASRPGTHIQETQYF.

The CDR3 DNA sequence: TGTGCCAGCAGCTTATTACCGGGACAAGGTGAAAAACTGTTTTTT. This translates into CASSLLPGQGEKLFF. This rearrangement joins TRBV7-9 to TRBJ1-4, with D possibly being TRBD1 (6 bases). The V and J ends lost 2 bases and 7 bases respectively, with 14 bases between them. CDR1 and CDR2 (germline): SEHNR, FQNEAQ (reference sequence). The CDR3 runs to 15 residues.

The chain has TRBV19 and TRBJ2-3; 9 bases match TRBD2. V shed 6 bases, J shed 6 bases, and the junction held 10 bases outside the gene matches. Germline CDR1 LNHDA, CDR2 SQIVND (reference sequence). This CDR3 has 15 residues. CDR3 in DNA: TGTGCCAGTAGAGTTAGCGGGAGTGCTTTTGATACGCAGTATTTT. Translation gives CASRVSGSAFDTQYF.

The genes are TRBV20-1 and TRBJ1-5; TRBD1 might be the D (5 bases). The CDR3 totals 11 residues. Trimming took off 3 bases at V and 11 bases at J, with 11 bases between the two ends. Germline values: CDR1 DFQATT, CDR2 SNEGSKA (reference sequence). CDR3: CSARQGKTQHF. DNA for the CDR3: TGCAGTGCTAGGCAGGGAAAAACCCAGCATTTT.

The chain joins TRBV5-4 to TRBJ1-1, with D hard to call. The V gene's germline CDR1 is SGHNT and CDR2 YYREEE (reference sequence). The CDR3 runs to 16 residues. The ends were cut back, 0 bases at V and 1 base at J, with 13 bases in the middle. CDR3 DNA sequence: TGTGCCAGCAGCTTGGATGTGGACTGGAGGAACACTGAAGCTTTCTTT. It encodes CASSLDVDWRNTEAFF.

The chain combines TRBV5-1 with TRBJ2-7; 8 positions match TRBD2. This CDR3 comprises 14 residues. Germline CDR1 reads SGHRS; CDR2 reads YFSETQ. V lost 1 base and J lost 1; bases outside the gene matches: 1. CDR3 nucleotides: TGCGCCAGCAGCTTGACTAGCGGTTCCTACGAGCAGTACTTC. Amino acid sequence: CASSLTSGSYEQYF.

The rearrangement links TRBV7-2 to TRBJ1-2; D is uncertain. This CDR3 contains 12 residues. V lost 5 bases to trimming and J lost 9 bases, with 13 bases between them. Germline V gene lookup returns CDR1 SGHTA and CDR2 FQGNSA. DNA for the CDR3: TGTGCCAGCAGCGCCTTGATTGGGCGCTACACCTTC. It yields the protein CASSALIGRYTF.

The chain recombines TRBV4-3 with TRBJ2-6; D is perhaps TRBD1 (5 bases). The germline V and J ends were trimmed by 3 bases and 3 bases, with 9 bases remaining between them. The CDR3 covers 15 residues. From germline, CDR1 is LGHNA and CDR2 YSLEER. The chain's CDR3 is CASSQQGGGANVLTF. CDR3 DNA sequence: TGCGCCAGCAGCCAGCAGGGCGGTGGGGCCAACGTCCTGACTTTC.

This chain uses TRBV11-2 with TRBJ2-3; D remains unclear. Germline values: CDR1 SGHAT, CDR2 FQNNGV. The CDR3 has 15 residues. V shed 1 base and J shed 0 bases, with 8 bases lying between them. The CDR3 protein is CASSLVPVSTDTQYF. DNA for the CDR3: TGTGCCAGCAGCTTAGTCCCAGTAAGCACAGATACGCAGTATTTT. Full variable domain (outside the CDR3, taken from reference TRBV11-2 and TRBJ2-3): EAGVAQSPRYKIIEKRQSVAFWCNPISGHATLYWYQQILGQGPKLLIQFQNNGVVDDSQLPKDRFSAERLKGVDSTLKIQPAKLEDSAVYLCASSLVPVSTDTQYFGPGTRLTVL.

J is TRBJ1-5 and V is TRBV7-2; D unclear. Germline loops: CDR1 SGHTA, CDR2 FQGNSA. The germline V and J ends were trimmed by 4 bases and 6 bases, with 16 bases remaining between them. This CDR3 has 15 amino acids. CDR3 nucleotides: TGTGCCAGCAGCTCGCGCGTAGAAGTAGGTCAGCCCCAGCATTTT. Its translation: CASSSRVEVGQPQHF.

V is TRBV7-2 and J is TRBJ1-4; D is perhaps TRBD1 (5 bases). V lost 4 bases and J lost 6, with 15 bases in between. The germline CDR1 and CDR2 sequences are SGHTA and FQGNSA. This CDR3 spans 15 amino acids. CDR3 nucleotides: TGTGCCAGCAGCTCATCAGGGACGGTGGATGAAAAACTGTTTTTT. This codes for CASSSSGTVDEKLFF.

As regards this clone: One end of the junction does not line up with germline, which may come from a read error. The chain uses TRBV5-5 and TRBJ1-6, with 9 bases fitting TRBD1. CDR1 is SGHKS, CDR2 YYEKEE, per germline (reference sequence). The CDR3 length is 17 residues. The CDR3 DNA reads TGTGCCAGCAGCCGAGGTCCCGGGACAGGGTATACTTCACCCCTCCACTTT. Its protein product is CASSRGPGTGYTSPLHF.

This chain joins TRBV7-2 and TRBJ1-5; no definite D call. V lost 2 bases to trimming and J lost 2 bases, with 7 bases between them. Germline CDR1 and CDR2: SGHTA and FQGNSA. The CDR3 loop spans 14 amino acids. The CDR3 region has the DNA TGTGCCAGCAGCTTAAGTGGGGGCAATCAGCCCCAGCATTTT. Its protein is CASSLSGGNQPQHF.

V and J are TRBV15 and TRBJ1-5; no reliable D call. Deletions cut 0 bases from V and 7 bases from J, with 7 bases between. CDR3 length: 13 amino acids. From germline, CDR1 is LNHNV and CDR2 YYDKDF (reference sequence). DNA of the CDR3: TGTGCCACCAGCAGAGATCCGAGACAGCCCCAGCATTTT. This encodes CATSRDPRQPQHF. Full variable domain (rest looked up from reference TRBV15 and TRBJ1-5): DAMVIQNPRYQVTQFGKPVTLSCSQTLNHNVMYWYQQKSSQAPKLLFHYYDKDFNNEADTPDNFQSRRPNTSFCFLDIRSPGLGDTAMYLCATSRDPRQPQHFGDGTRLSIL.

The genes are TRBV6-1 and TRBJ2-3; unclear D gene. Germline CDR1 and CDR2: MNHNS and SASEGT. The CDR3 consists of 14 residues. V shed 5 bases and J shed 0 bases, with 9 bases lying between them. CDR3 sequence reads: CASSLAASTDTQYF. CDR3 nucleotide sequence: TGTGCCAGCAGTCTGGCGGCTAGCACAGATACGCAGTATTTT.

The chain uses TRBV7-2 and TRBJ1-4; D is perhaps TRBD1 (5 bases). CDR1 is SGHTA and CDR2 is FQGNSA in the germline V gene. This CDR3 has 13 residues. Trimming cost V 3 bases and J 6 bases, with 8 bases left between them. CDR3 nucleotide sequence: TGTGCCAGCAGCTTCAGCAGGGATGAAAAACTGTTTTTT. Translated, it gives CASSFSRDEKLFF.

The rearrangement uses TRBV7-9 and TRBJ1-5; 7 nucleotides agree with TRBD1. Germline loops: CDR1 SEHNR, CDR2 FQNEAQ (reference sequence). The CDR3 consists of 13 residues. The ends lost 7 bases at V and 7 bases at J; junction bases unmatched: 7. Written as DNA, the CDR3 is TGTGCCAGCACAGGGGGGGAAGGGCAGCCCCAGCATTTT. This encodes CASTGGEGQPQHF.

CDR3 coding DNA: TGTGCCAGCAGTTCCAGCGGGAGGGCCCGCAATGAGCAGTTCTTC. Translating it yields CASSSSGRARNEQFF. The chain is built from TRBV6-6 and TRBJ2-1; 10 bases map to TRBD2. This CDR3 comprises 15 residues. Trimming cost V 4 bases and J 6 bases; bases outside gene matches: 6. The germline V gene encodes CDR1 MNHNY and CDR2 SVGAGI (reference sequence).

The chain links TRBV15 to TRBJ2-3; 9 nucleotides line up with TRBD1. This CDR3 has 18 residues. V gave up 2 bases and J gave up 2 bases; unmatched junction bases: 11. Germline-derived CDR1 and CDR2 are LNHNV and YYDKDF (reference sequence). CDR3 residues: CATSRSRAGTGNTDTQYF. Written as DNA, the CDR3 is TGTGCCACCAGCAGATCTAGGGCGGGGACAGGGAACACAGATACGCAGTATTTT.

V usage is TRBV29-1 and J usage is TRBJ2-7; the match to TRBD1 covers 9 bases. CDR3 size: 12 residues. J lost 6 bases, V lost 4 bases, and 4 bases had no gene match. Germline CDR1 is SQVTM and CDR2 is ANQGSEA. CDR3 coding DNA: TGCAGCGTTGCGGGACAGGGCGTCGAGCAGTACTTC. Translating gives CSVAGQGVEQYF.

The chain couples TRBV7-2 to TRBJ2-5; D is perhaps TRBD2 (6 bases). The V gene's germline CDR1 is SGHTA and CDR2 FQGNSA. The CDR3 is 13 residues long. Trimming shortened V by 2 bases and J by 8 bases, and 12 bases separated the two germline ends. The DNA of the CDR3 is TGTGCCAGCAGCTTACGGGAGAAGGGTACCCAGTACTTC. This codes for CASSLREKGTQYF.

This chain connects TRBV4-2 to TRBJ1-1, with unresolved D. Trimming left V 1 base short and J 5 bases short, with 8 bases between. The CDR3 has 13 residues. From germline, CDR1 is LGHNA and CDR2 YNFKEQ. DNA for the CDR3: TGTGCCAGCAGCCAAGGGAGGGTGACTGAAGCTTTCTTT. Its protein product is CASSQGRVTEAFF.

V is TRBV28 and J is TRBJ1-2; no definite D call. This CDR3 has 13 residues. Germline-derived CDR1 and CDR2 are MDHEN and SYDVKM. The V gene lost 4 bases and the J gene lost 2 bases, with 8 bases spanning the gap. The DNA for the CDR3 is TGTGCCAGCAGTTCGCTGCCAAACTATGGCTACACCTTC. This gives the protein CASSSLPNYGYTF.

A single count supports this clone. The CDR3 region has the DNA TGCGCCAGCAGCAGGAACGGACAGGGCTCTGGCTACACCTTC. The encoded protein is CASSRNGQGSGYTF. V gene TRBV5-1 combines with J gene TRBJ1-2; the match to TRBD1 covers 8 bases. The ends lost 4 bases at V and 7 bases at J; junction bases unmatched: 9. Per the germline V gene, CDR1 is SGHRS and CDR2 is YFSETQ. The CDR3 loop spans 14 amino acids.

The CDR3 spells CASSREGGGDTQYF. The CDR3 bases are TGCGCCAGCAGCCGGGAGGGGGGAGGCGATACGCAGTATTTT. The V call is TRBV5-1, the J call TRBJ2-3; TRBD2 matches at 8 bases. The junction had 7 bases not matched to a gene; V was cut back by 4 bases and J by 6 bases. This CDR3 has 14 amino acids. Germline V gene data show CDR1 as SGHRS and CDR2 as YFSETQ.

This sequence joins TRBV25-1 and TRBJ2-5; D ambiguous. The CDR3 covers 16 residues. Deletions cut 1 base from V and 5 bases from J, with 17 bases between. Germline V gene data show CDR1 as MGHDK and CDR2 as SYGVNS. The CDR3 nucleotides read TGTGCCAGCAGTGAATCTACGGGCAGTCCCGGGGAGACCCAGTACTTC. It encodes CASSESTGSPGETQYF.

This rearrangement joins TRBV2 to TRBJ1-2, with TRBD1 matching 7 bases. Germline V lookup: CDR1 SNHLY, CDR2 FYNNEI. The V and J ends lost 7 bases and 7 bases, in that order; junction bases with no gene match: 15. The CDR3 has 15 residues. The CDR3 region is CASMISGGGLSGYTF. As DNA, the CDR3 is TGTGCCAGCATGATATCAGGGGGAGGGTTGAGTGGCTACACCTTC.

The chain links TRBV11-3 to TRBJ2-1; 12 nucleotides match TRBD2. J was trimmed by 0 bases and V by 1 base; bases with no gene match: 7. The CDR3 loop spans 19 amino acids. Germline V CDR1 and CDR2: SGHNT, YENEEA. CDR3 bases: TGTGCCAGCAGCTTAGGGACTAGCGGGAAGATAAGCTCCTACAATGAGCAGTTCTTC. Its protein is CASSLGTSGKISSYNEQFF.

The chain combines TRBV29-1 with TRBJ2-1, with TRBD1 matching 8 bases. Germline V gene sequence: CDR1 SQVTM, CDR2 ANQGSEA. CDR3 length: 14 residues. V was pared by 7 bases and J by 3 bases, with 8 bases of the junction left unmatched. Written as DNA, the CDR3 is TGCAGCGGTGGGGACAGGTCTTTCTACAATGAGCAGTTCTTC. This gives the protein CSGGDRSFYNEQFF.